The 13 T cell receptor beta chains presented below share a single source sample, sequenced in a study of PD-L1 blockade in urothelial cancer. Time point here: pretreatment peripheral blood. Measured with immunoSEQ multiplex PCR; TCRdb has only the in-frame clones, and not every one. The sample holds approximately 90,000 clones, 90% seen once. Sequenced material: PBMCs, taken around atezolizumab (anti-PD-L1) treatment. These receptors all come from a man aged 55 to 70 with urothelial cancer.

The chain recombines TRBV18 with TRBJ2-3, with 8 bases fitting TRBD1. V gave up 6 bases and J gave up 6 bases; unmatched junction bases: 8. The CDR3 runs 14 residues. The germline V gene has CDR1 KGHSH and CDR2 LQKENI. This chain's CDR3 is CASSPRTGTDTQYF. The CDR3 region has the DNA TGTGCCAGCTCGCCGAGGACAGGGACGGATACGCAGTATTTT.

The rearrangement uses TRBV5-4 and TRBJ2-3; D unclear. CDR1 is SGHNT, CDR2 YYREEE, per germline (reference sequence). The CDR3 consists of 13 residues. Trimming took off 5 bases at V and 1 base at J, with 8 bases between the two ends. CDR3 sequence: CASSSQGTDTQYF. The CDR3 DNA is TGTGCCAGCAGTTCTCAGGGCACAGATACGCAGTATTTT.

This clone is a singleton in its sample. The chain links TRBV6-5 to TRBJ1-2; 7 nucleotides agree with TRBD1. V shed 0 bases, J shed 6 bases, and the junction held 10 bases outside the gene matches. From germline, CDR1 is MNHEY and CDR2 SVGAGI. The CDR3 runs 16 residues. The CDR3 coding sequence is TGTGCCAGCAGTTACTCCCCAGTTGACAGGGACAATGGCTACACCTTC. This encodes CASSYSPVDRDNGYTF.

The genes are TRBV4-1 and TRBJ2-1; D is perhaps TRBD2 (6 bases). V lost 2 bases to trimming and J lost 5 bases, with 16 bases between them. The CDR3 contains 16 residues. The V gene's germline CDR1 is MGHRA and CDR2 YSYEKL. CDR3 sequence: CASSQPTAGTNNEQFF. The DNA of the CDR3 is TGCGCCAGCAGCCAACCGACGGCGGGGACCAACAATGAGCAGTTCTTC.

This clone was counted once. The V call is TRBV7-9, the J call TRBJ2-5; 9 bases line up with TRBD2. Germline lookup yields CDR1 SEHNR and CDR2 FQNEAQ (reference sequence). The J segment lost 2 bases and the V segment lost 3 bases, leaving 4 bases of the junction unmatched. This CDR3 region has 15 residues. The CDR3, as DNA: TGTGCCAGCAGCTTGGGAGCGGGGGGACAAGAGACCCAGTACTTC. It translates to CASSLGAGGQETQYF. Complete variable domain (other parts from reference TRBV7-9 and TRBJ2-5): DTGVSQNPRHKITKRGQNVTFRCDPISEHNRLYWYRQTLGQGPEFLTYFQNEAQLEKSRLLSDRFSAERPKGSFSTLEIQRTEQGDSAMYLCASSLGAGGQETQYFGPGTRLLVL.

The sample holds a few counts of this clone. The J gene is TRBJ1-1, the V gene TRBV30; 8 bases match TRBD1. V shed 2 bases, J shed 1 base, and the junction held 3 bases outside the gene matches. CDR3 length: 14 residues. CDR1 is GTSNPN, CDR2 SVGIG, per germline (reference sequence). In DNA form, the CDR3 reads TGTGCCTGGAGTTTCGGGACAGGGAACACTGAAGCTTTCTTT. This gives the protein CAWSFGTGNTEAFF.

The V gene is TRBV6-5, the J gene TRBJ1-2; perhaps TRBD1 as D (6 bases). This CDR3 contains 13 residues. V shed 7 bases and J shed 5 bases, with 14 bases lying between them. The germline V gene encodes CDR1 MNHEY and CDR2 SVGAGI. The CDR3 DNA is TGTGCCAGCACCCCCGGGGGGGCGTATGGCTACACCTTC. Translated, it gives CASTPGGAYGYTF.

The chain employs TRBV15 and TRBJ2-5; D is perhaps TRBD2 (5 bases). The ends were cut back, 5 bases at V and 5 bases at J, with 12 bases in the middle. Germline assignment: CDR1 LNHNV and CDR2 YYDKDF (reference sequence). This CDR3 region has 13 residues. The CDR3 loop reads CATSAVPGETQYF. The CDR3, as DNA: TGTGCCACCAGCGCGGTCCCGGGGGAGACCCAGTACTTC.

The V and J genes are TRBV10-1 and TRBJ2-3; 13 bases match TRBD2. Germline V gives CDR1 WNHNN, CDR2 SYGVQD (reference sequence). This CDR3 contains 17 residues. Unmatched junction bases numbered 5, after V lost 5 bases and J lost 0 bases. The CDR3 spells CASSRLAGGHSTDTQYF. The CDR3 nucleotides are TGCGCCAGCAGTCGACTAGCGGGGGGTCATAGCACAGATACGCAGTATTTT.

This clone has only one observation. The CDR3 coding sequence is TGTGCCAGCAGCTCCAGGGGGCAAGCTAACTATGGCTACACCTTC. It codes for CASSSRGQANYGYTF. This rearrangement joins TRBV7-2 to TRBJ1-2; 8 bases agree with TRBD1. CDR3 length: 15 residues. The germline V gene encodes CDR1 SGHTA and CDR2 FQGNSA. V shed 4 bases, J shed 0 bases, and the junction held 4 bases outside the gene matches.

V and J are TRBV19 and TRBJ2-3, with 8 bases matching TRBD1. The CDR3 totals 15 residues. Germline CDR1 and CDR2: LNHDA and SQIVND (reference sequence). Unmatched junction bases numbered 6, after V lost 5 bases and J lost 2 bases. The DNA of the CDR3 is TGTGCCAGTAGTCCGACAGGGGTCATCACAGATACGCAGTATTTT. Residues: CASSPTGVITDTQYF.

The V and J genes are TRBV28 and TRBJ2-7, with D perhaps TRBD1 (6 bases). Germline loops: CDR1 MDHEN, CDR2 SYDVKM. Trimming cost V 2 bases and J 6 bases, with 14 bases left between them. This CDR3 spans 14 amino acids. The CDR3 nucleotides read TGTGCCAGCAGTTTAGGGACAAAACGGGCCGAGCAGTACTTC. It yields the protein CASSLGTKRAEQYF.

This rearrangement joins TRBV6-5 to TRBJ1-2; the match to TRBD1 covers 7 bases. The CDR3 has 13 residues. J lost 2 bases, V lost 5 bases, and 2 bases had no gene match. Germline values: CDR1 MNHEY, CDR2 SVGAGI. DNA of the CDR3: TGTGCCAGCAGTCTGACAGGGAACTATGGCTACACCTTC. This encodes CASSLTGNYGYTF.